Shown below are 19 T cell receptor beta chains from a single sample sequenced in a study of control samples from healthy donors and cancer patients. Here immunoSEQ multiplex PCR was the method, and the copy in TCRdb shows in-frame clones only, minus some. The sample shows around 200,000 clones, around 93% of them seen only once. The sample comprised blood. Source of these receptors: a man younger than 35 in good health.

The V gene is TRBV10-1, the J gene TRBJ1-4; the D gene is possibly TRBD1 (6 bases). The CDR3 covers 19 residues. Trimming took 6 bases from V and 0 from J, leaving 23 bases between them. Per germline, CDR1 WNHNN and CDR2 SYGVQD (reference sequence). The CDR3 spells CASRGSRDNRRATNEKLFF. The CDR3, as DNA: TGCGCCAGCAGGGGGAGCCGGGACAATAGACGTGCAACTAATGAAAAACTGTTTTTT.

This clone was seen more than once but under ten times. The chain uses TRBV5-1 and TRBJ1-1, with D perhaps TRBD1 (5 bases). CDR1 and CDR2 from the germline V gene are SGHRS and YFSETQ. Trimming took off 8 bases at V and 5 bases at J, with 16 bases between the two ends. The CDR3 sequence is 13 residues long. CDR3 protein: CASSSGGGTEAFF. In nucleotides, the CDR3 is TGCGCCAGTTCTTCCGGGGGAGGAACTGAAGCTTTCTTT.

This chain connects TRBV27 to TRBJ1-1, with D possibly being TRBD1 (6 bases). CDR3 size: 15 residues. Germline CDR1 and CDR2: MNHEY and SMNVEV (reference sequence). V lost 4 bases and J lost 6, with 18 bases in between. The CDR3 reads CASSSLGGGASEAFF. In DNA, the CDR3 is TGTGCCAGCAGTTCCCTAGGGGGGGGCGCTTCTGAAGCTTTCTTT.

V is TRBV5-1 and J is TRBJ2-7; possibly TRBD2 for D (6 bases). Trimming took 4 bases from V and 1 from J, leaving 12 bases between them. The V gene's germline CDR1 is SGHRS and CDR2 YFSETQ. CDR3 length: 14 residues. The CDR3 is CASSLRLESYEQYF. CDR3 DNA: TGCGCCAGCAGCCTTAGACTAGAATCCTACGAGCAGTACTTC. Supplemented by reference TRBV5-1 and TRBJ2-7, the full variable domain reads KAGVTQTPRYLIKTRGQQVTLSCSPISGHRSVSWYQQTPGQGLQFLFEYFSETQRNKGNFPGRFSGRQFSNSRSEMNVSTLELGDSALYLCASSLRLESYEQYFGPGTRLTVT.

The V and J genes are TRBV15 and TRBJ1-2; 9 bases fit TRBD1. V was pared by 0 bases and J by 9 bases, with 8 bases of the junction left unmatched. The CDR3 sequence is 15 residues long. Germline CDR1 reads LNHNV; CDR2 reads YYDKDF (reference sequence). CDR3 in amino acids: CATSRDLTGGLSYTF. For the CDR3, the DNA is TGTGCCACCAGCAGAGATCTGACAGGGGGGCTGAGCTACACCTTC.

The genes are TRBV4-2 and TRBJ1-1, with TRBD1 matching 9 bases. CDR3 size: 18 residues. With 2 bases clipped from V and 3 bases from J, the junction kept 13 bases outside the gene matches. Germline CDR1 reads LGHNA; CDR2 reads YNFKEQ. CDR3 nucleotides: TGTGCCAGCAGCCAAAAATGGGCACCCGGGACAGGGTACACTGAAGCTTTCTTT. Protein: CASSQKWAPGTGYTEAFF.

The chain couples TRBV24-1 to TRBJ2-6, with D possibly being TRBD2 (5 bases). Germline V gene data show CDR1 as KGHDR and CDR2 as SFDVKD. CDR3 length equals 15 residues. V dropped 5 bases and J dropped 1 base, with 8 bases sitting between them. CDR3 sequence: CATSAGGSGANVLTF. The DNA for the CDR3 is TGTGCCACCAGTGCAGGCGGGTCTGGGGCCAACGTCCTGACTTTC.

The chain recombines TRBV30 with TRBJ1-3; D call uncertain. Trimming cost V 5 bases and J 3 bases, with 17 bases left between them. This CDR3 comprises 15 residues. Germline CDR1 GTSNPN, CDR2 SVGIG (reference sequence). In DNA, the CDR3 is TGTGCCTGGGGTTTACTCAGGAGCCTTGGAAACACCATATATTTT. Translated: CAWGLLRSLGNTIYF.

This rearrangement joins TRBV11-2 to TRBJ1-1; 7 positions agree with TRBD1. The CDR3 contains 14 residues. Germline CDR1 SGHAT, CDR2 FQNNGV. V trimming: 4 bases; J trimming: 5 bases; junction bases outside the gene matches: 7. CDR3 bases: TGTGCCAGCAGCTCTTCGACAGGGAATACTGAAGCTTTCTTT. It translates to CASSSSTGNTEAFF.

This chain joins TRBV19 and TRBJ2-7; 8 bases map to TRBD1. The CDR3 length is 16 residues. Germline V gene sequence: CDR1 LNHDA, CDR2 SQIVND (reference sequence). Losses at the gene ends were 8 bases for V and 6 bases for J; bases not matched to a gene: 18. CDR3 nucleotide sequence: TGTGCCAGTTCATATCACCCCGGGACAGGACTTCTCGAGCAGTACTTC. This encodes CASSYHPGTGLLEQYF.

The chain joins TRBV30 to TRBJ1-2; 10 bases are shared with TRBD1. This CDR3 is built from 15 residues. V shed 3 bases and J 5 bases; nucleotides not matched to a gene: 9. Germline V gene lookup returns CDR1 GTSNPN and CDR2 SVGIG (reference sequence). CDR3 nucleotides: TGTGCCTGGAGGGGTACGGGACAGGGGACGTATGGCTACACCTTC. It codes for CAWRGTGQGTYGYTF.

The chain recombines TRBV7-2 with TRBJ2-1; 8 nucleotides match TRBD2. Germline loops: CDR1 SGHTA, CDR2 FQGNSA. J was trimmed by 6 bases and V by 4 bases; bases with no gene match: 5. CDR3 length: 14 amino acids. The DNA of the CDR3 is TGTGCCAGCAGCTCTTACGGGGGGGCCAATGAGCAGTTCTTC. Its translation: CASSSYGGANEQFF.

The rearrangement joins TRBV5-1 to TRBJ2-7, with TRBD1 as a possible D gene (6 bases). The CDR3 contains 15 residues. CDR1 is SGHRS and CDR2 is YFSETQ in the germline V gene. With 4 bases removed from V and 2 bases from J, the gap between germline ends came to 16 bases. The CDR3 loop is CASSPPGTLTYEQYF. The CDR3 DNA follows: TGCGCCAGCAGCCCCCCCGGGACACTGACCTACGAGCAGTACTTC.

This clone was seen a single time. The V call is TRBV18, the J call TRBJ2-1; TRBD1 matches at 9 bases. Trimming at V came to 5 bases and at J to 0 bases, leaving 2 bases not matched to a gene. Germline-derived CDR1 and CDR2 are KGHSH and LQKENI. The CDR3 runs 15 residues. This CDR3 is CASSIQGASYNEQFF. CDR3 nucleotides: TGTGCCAGCTCAATACAGGGGGCCTCCTACAATGAGCAGTTCTTC. The full variable domain, its missing parts supplied by reference TRBV18 and TRBJ2-1, is NAGVMQNPRHLVRRRGQEARLRCSPMKGHSHVYWYRQLPEEGLKFMVYLQKENIIDESGMPKERFSAEFPKEGPSILRIQQVVRGDSAAYFCASSIQGASYNEQFFGPGTRLTVL.

V and J are TRBV4-1 and TRBJ2-1; D is undetermined. Between the trimmed V and J ends, which lost 4 bases and 10 bases, there was a span of 17 bases. Germline V gene sequence: CDR1 MGHRA, CDR2 YSYEKL. The CDR3 has 14 amino acids. CDR3 nucleotides: TGCGCCAGCAGCCGCGGCGCAGCTACCTACGAGCAGTTCTTC. Amino acid sequence: CASSRGAATYEQFF.

The CDR3 DNA reads TGTGCCAGCAGCCCTGGACAGGGAATCTCTGGGGCCAACGTCCTGACTTTC. This translates into CASSPGQGISGANVLTF. The V and J genes are TRBV7-9 and TRBJ2-6; TRBD1 matches at 8 bases. This CDR3 has 17 residues. The J segment lost 0 bases and the V segment lost 5 bases, leaving 6 bases of the junction unmatched. Germline-derived CDR1 and CDR2 are SEHNR and FQNEAQ (reference sequence).

This clone has only one observation. This chain joins TRBV24-1 and TRBJ2-2, with TRBD2 matching 12 bases. CDR1 and CDR2 (germline): KGHDR, SFDVKD. The CDR3 consists of 16 residues. The V and J ends lost 3 bases and 6 bases, in that order; junction bases with no gene match: 4. CDR3 sequence: CATSDPRLAGAGELFF. CDR3 bases: TGTGCCACCAGTGATCCCCGACTAGCGGGGGCCGGGGAGCTGTTTTTT.

The rearrangement links TRBV2 to TRBJ2-5; tentative D call: TRBD1 (5 bases). V lost 2 bases, J lost 1 base, and 14 bases lay in between. The CDR3 runs 16 residues. CDR1 SNHLY and CDR2 FYNNEI come from the germline V gene. The CDR3 DNA sequence: TGTGCCAGCAGTGAAAGCACAGGTGTAGGCCAAGAGACCCAGTACTTC. Amino acid sequence: CASSESTGVGQETQYF. The full variable domain, its missing parts supplied by reference TRBV2 and TRBJ2-5, is EPEVTQTPSHQVTQMGQEVILRCVPISNHLYFYWYRQILGQKVEFLVSFYNNEISEKSEIFDDQFSVERPDGSNFTLKIRSTKLEDSAMYFCASSESTGVGQETQYFGPGTRLLVL.

The gene calls are TRBV18 and TRBJ1-2, with D possibly matching TRBD1 (5 bases). Trimming stripped 2 bases from V and 7 bases from J, with 11 bases between. Germline V gene data show CDR1 as KGHSH and CDR2 as LQKENI. CDR3 length: 13 residues. In nucleotides, the CDR3 is TGTGCCAGCTCACCAGTGGGGCAGAGTGGCTACACCTTC. Translation: CASSPVGQSGYTF. The entire variable domain, with the rest obtained from reference TRBV18 and TRBJ1-2, is as follows: NAGVMQNPRHLVRRRGQEARLRCSPMKGHSHVYWYRQLPEEGLKFMVYLQKENIIDESGMPKERFSAEFPKEGPSILRIQQVVRGDSAAYFCASSPVGQSGYTFGSGTRLTVV.